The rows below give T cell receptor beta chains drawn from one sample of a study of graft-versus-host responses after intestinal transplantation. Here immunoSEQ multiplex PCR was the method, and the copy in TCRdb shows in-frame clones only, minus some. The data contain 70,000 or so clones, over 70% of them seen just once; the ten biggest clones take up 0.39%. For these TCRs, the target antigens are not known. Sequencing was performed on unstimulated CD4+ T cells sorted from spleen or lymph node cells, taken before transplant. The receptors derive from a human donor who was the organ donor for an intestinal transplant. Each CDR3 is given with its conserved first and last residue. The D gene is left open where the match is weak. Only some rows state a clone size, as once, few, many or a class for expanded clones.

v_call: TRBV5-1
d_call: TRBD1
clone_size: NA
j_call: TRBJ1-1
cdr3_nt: TGCGCCAGCAGCTTGGTTGGGACAGGGAACACTGAAGCTTTCTTT
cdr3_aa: CASSLVGTGNTEAFF

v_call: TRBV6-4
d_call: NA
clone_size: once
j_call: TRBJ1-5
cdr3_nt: TGTGCCCGCCTGGGGCGGGAATGGGGATTAAACAGCAATCAGCCCCAGCATTTT
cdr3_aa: CARLGREWGLNSNQPQHF

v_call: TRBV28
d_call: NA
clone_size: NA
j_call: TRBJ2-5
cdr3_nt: TGTGCCAGCAGTTCCCGACGGAGGGTACAAGAGACCCAGTACTTC
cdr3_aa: CASSSRRRVQETQYF

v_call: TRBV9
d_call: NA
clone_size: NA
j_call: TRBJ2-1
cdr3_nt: TGTGCCAGCAGCGTATCCGGGGCCGGGGGTTACAATGAGCAGTTCTTC
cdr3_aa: CASSVSGAGGYNEQFF

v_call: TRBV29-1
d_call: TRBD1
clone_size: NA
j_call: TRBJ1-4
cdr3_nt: TGCAGCGTTGAAGGCCGACAGGGGTCTCGGGAAAAACTGTTTTTT
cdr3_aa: CSVEGRQGSREKLFF

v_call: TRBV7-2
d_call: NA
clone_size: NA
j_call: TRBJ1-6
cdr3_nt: TGTGCCAGCAGCTCAAGAGGGGGTAATTCACCCCTCCACTTT
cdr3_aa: CASSSRGGNSPLHF

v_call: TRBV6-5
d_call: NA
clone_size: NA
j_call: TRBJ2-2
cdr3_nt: TGTGCCAGCATGTTTTCAGAACTAAACACCGGGGAGCTGTTTTTT
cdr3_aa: CASMFSELNTGELFF

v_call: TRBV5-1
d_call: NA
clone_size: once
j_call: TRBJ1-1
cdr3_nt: TGCGCCAGCAGCTTGTCTTACAGGGTCACTGAAGCTTTCTTT
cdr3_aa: CASSLSYRVTEAFF

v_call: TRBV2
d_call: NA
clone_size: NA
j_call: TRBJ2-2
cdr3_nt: TGTGCCACCCGCAAGGGGGGGACAATTAACACCGGGGAGCTGTTTTTT
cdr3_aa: CATRKGGTINTGELFF

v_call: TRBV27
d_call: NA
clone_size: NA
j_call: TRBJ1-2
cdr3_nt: TGTGCCAGCAGAGAGAGAGGTTTCGGTCCGACTTATGGCTACACCTTC
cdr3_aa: CASRERGFGPTYGYTF

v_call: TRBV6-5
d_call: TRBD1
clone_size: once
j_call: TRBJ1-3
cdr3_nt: TGTGCCAGCAGTTTGGACAGGGCGAACACCATATATTTT
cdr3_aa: CASSLDRANTIYF

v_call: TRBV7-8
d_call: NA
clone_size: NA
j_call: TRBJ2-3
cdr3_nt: TGTGCCAGCAGCTATAGCCCTTCTAGCACAGATACGCAGTATTTT
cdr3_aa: CASSYSPSSTDTQYF

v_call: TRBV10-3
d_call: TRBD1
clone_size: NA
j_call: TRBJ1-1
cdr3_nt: TGTGCCATCAGTAACTGGGGACAGGGGAGGGTTGAAGCTTTCTTT
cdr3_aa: CAISNWGQGRVEAFF

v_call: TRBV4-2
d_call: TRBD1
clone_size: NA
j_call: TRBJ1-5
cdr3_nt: TGTGCCAGCAGCCAAGCCCCTGACAGGGGAAGGGTTCAGCCCCAGCATTTT
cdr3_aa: CASSQAPDRGRVQPQHF

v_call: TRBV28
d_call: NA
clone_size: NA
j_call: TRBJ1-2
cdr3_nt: TGTGCCAGCACTCCTCAAGGGTTGGAGGCAGCGGGTGGCTACACCTTC
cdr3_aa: CASTPQGLEAAGGYTF

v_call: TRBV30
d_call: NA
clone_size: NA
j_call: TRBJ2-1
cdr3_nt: TGTGCCTGGGCGAGTCAATCTGACTACAATGAGCAGTTCTTC
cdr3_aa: CAWASQSDYNEQFF

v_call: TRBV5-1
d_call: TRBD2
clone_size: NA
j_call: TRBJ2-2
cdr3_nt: TGCGCCAGCAGCTGGCGGGGGGGCCAAAGGGAGCTGTTTTTT
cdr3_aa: CASSWRGGQRELFF

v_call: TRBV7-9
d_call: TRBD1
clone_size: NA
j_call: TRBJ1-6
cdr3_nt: TGTGCCAGCAGCGCGACAGGGGATTCACCCCTCCACTTT
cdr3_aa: CASSATGDSPLHF

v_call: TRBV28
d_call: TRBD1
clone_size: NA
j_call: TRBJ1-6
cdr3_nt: TGTGCCAGCAGTTTATTAGGGACAGGTAATTCACCCCTCCACTTT
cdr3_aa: CASSLLGTGNSPLHF

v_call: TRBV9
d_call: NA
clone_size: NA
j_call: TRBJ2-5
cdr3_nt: TGTGCCAGCAGCGTACTTGTAAAACAAGAGACCCAGTACTTC
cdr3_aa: CASSVLVKQETQYF

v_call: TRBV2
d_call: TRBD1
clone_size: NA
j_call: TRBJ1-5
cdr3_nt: TGTGCCAGCAGGGCCTCGGGACAGCGTCAGCCCCAGCATTTT
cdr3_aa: CASRASGQRQPQHF

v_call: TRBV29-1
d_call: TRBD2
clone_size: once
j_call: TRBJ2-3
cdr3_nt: TGCAGCCTGGGCCTAGCGGGGACTAGCACAGATACGCAGTATTTT
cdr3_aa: CSLGLAGTSTDTQYF

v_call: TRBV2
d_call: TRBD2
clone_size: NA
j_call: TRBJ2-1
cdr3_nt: TGTGCCAGCAGCCAAAGGCCTAGCGGGGGGGCCAATGAGCAGTTCTTC
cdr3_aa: CASSQRPSGGANEQFF

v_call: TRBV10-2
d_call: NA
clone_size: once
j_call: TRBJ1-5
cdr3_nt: TGCGCCAGCAGATTCGCAGGGGGCAATCAGCCCCAGCATTTT
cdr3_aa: CASRFAGGNQPQHF

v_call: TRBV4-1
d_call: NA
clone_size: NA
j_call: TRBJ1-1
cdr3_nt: TGCGCCAGCAGCCTAGGGCACAGCCTAGGGGTCGACGCTGAAGCTTTCTTT
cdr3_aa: CASSLGHSLGVDAEAFF

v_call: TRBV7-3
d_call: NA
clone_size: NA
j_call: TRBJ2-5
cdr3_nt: TGTGCCAGCAGCTTAACTGGTAGACAAGAGACCCAGTACTTC
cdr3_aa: CASSLTGRQETQYF

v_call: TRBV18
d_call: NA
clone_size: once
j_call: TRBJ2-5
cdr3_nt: TGTGCCAGCTCACCACTCGAGGAGACCCAGTACTTC
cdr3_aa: CASSPLEETQYF

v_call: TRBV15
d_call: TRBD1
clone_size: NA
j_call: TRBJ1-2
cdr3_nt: TGTGCCACCAGCGGGGAAGGGACAGACTATGGCTACACCTTC
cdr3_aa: CATSGEGTDYGYTF

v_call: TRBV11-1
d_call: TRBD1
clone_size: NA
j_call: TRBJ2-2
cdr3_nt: TGTGCCAGCAGCCAGGGACAGGGACACACCGGGGAGCTGTTTTTT
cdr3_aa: CASSQGQGHTGELFF

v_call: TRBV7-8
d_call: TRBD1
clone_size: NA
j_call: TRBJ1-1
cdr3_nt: TGTGCCAGCAGCACTAGGACAGGGGCTGAAGCTTTCTTT
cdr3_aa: CASSTRTGAEAFF

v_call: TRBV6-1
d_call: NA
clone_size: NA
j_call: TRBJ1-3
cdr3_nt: TGTGCCAGCAGTGAAGCCTTCCAGCGCTCTGGAAACACCATATATTTT
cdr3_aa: CASSEAFQRSGNTIYF

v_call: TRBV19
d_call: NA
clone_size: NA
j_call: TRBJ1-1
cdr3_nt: TGTGCCAGTAGTAAGCCGGGGAGGAGGACTGAAGCTTTCTTT
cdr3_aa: CASSKPGRRTEAFF

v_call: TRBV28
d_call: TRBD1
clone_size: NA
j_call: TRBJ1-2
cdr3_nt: TGTGCCAGCGGTATGGGACAGGGATCCTATGGCTACACCTTC
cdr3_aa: CASGMGQGSYGYTF

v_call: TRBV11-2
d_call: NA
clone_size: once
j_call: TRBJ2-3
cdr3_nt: TGTGCCAGCAGCCCACCGGGCCTAGCGCGGACAGATACGCAGTATTTT
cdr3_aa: CASSPPGLARTDTQYF

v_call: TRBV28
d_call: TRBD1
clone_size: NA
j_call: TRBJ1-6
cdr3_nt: TGTGCCAGCAGTTTACCCAACCAGGGGGTAGGCAATTCACCCCTCCACTTT
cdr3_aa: CASSLPNQGVGNSPLHF

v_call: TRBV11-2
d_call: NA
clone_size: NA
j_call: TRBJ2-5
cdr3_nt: TGTGCCAGCAGCTTATCGGGGGTGGTAGAGACCCAGTACTTC
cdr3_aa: CASSLSGVVETQYF

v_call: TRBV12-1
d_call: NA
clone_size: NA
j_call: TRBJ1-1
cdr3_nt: TGTGCCAGCAGCTTTGGGGGGGGTGACAGGGGTGTCGTGGACACTGAAGCTTTCTTT
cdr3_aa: CASSFGGGDRGVVDTEAFF

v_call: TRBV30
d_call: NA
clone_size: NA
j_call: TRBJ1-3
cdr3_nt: TGTGCCTGGAGTAAGGACAGTTCCCGCTCTGGAAACACCATATATTTT
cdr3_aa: CAWSKDSSRSGNTIYF

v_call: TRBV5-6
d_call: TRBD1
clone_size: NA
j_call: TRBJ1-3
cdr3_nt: TGTGCCAGCAATCGACAGGGGGCATATGGAAACACCATATATTTT
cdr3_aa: CASNRQGAYGNTIYF